This note documents a single TCR beta chain sequence. Sequencing used immunoSEQ multiplex PCR; TCRdb keeps in-frame clones, though not all of them. This table holds hundreds of thousands of clones, approximately 88% found once. Germline-derived CDR1 and CDR2 are SNHLY and FYNNEI. The CDR3 has 14 amino acids. The germline V and J ends were trimmed by 3 bases and 0 bases, with 5 bases remaining between them. The Seattle patients, enrolled during active infection, were followed longitudinally. These data come from a study of blood T cell repertoires in COVID-19. Study as a whole: Samples representing acute and convalescent COVID-19 were sourced from the United States, Italy and Spain. T cells, B-cell-depleted T cells, or PBMCs supplied cDNA or gDNA.

Sequencing was carried out using peripheral blood. The origin of this receptor is a young woman with COVID-19, enrolled during active disease. The rearrangement uses TRBV2 and TRBJ2-2, with D uncertain. In DNA, the CDR3 is TGTGCCAGCAGTGACAGGCCGAACACCGGGGAGCTGTTTTTT. Translating gives CASSDRPNTGELFF.